A single sample is the source of the 11 T cell receptor beta chains below, sequenced in a study of cytomegalovirus exposure and HLA in healthy donors. Primers for the PCR totalled 60 Vbeta and 13 Jbeta. Only in-frame clones appear in the TCRdb table, and some are missing; sequencing was by immunoSEQ multiplex PCR. The sample yields about 110,000 clones, just under 70% seen once. The sample taken for sequencing was PBMCs. The receptors come from a man aged 30-40 years in good health and CMV-seropositive.

J is TRBJ2-3 and V is TRBV2, with TRBD2 matching over 13 bases. This CDR3 is built from 14 residues. From germline, CDR1 is SNHLY and CDR2 FYNNEI. With 8 bases clipped from V and 6 bases from J, the junction kept 5 bases outside the gene matches. The CDR3 loop reads CASGTSGGVDTQYF. The CDR3 coding sequence is TGTGCCAGCGGTACTAGCGGGGGGGTTGATACGCAGTATTTT.

The chain combines TRBV29-1 with TRBJ1-1; D ambiguous. CDR3 length equals 13 residues. V was clipped by 4 bases and J by 2 bases, with 11 bases between them. CDR1 is SQVTM, CDR2 ANQGSEA, per germline. The CDR3 region is CSVGNTVNTEAFF. For the CDR3, the DNA is TGCAGCGTTGGGAACACAGTAAACACTGAAGCTTTCTTT. The full variable domain, rest sourced from reference TRBV29-1 and TRBJ1-1, is SAVISQKPSRDICQRGTSLTIQCQVDSQVTMMFWYRQQPGQSLTLIATANQGSEATYESGFVIDKFPISRPNLTFSTLTVSNMSPEDSSIYLCSVGNTVNTEAFFGQGTRLTVV.

The gene calls are TRBV9 and TRBJ2-1; D not resolved. CDR3 length: 16 residues. The germline V and J ends were trimmed by 3 bases and 8 bases, with 21 bases remaining between them. Germline lookup yields CDR1 SGDLS and CDR2 YYNGEE. For the CDR3, the DNA is TGTGCCAGCAGCGCCACTCATGGCGGTAAGTTCGATGAGCAGTTCTTC. Encoded protein: CASSATHGGKFDEQFF. The full variable domain, completed using reference TRBV9 and TRBJ2-1, is DSGVTQTPKHLITATGQRVTLRCSPRSGDLSVYWYQQSLDQGLQFLIQYYNGEERAKGNILERFSAQQFPDLHSELNLSSLELGDSALYFCASSATHGGKFDEQFFGPGTRLTVL.

The CDR3 spells CATCSAGDYEQYF. CDR3 in DNA: TGTGCCACATGTTCGGCAGGGGACTACGAGCAGTACTTC. This chain joins TRBV7-9 and TRBJ2-5; the D gene is possibly TRBD1 (6 bases). The tail of the sequence fits TRBJ2-7 better, so the J call may be wrong. The CDR3 length is 13 residues. The germline CDR1 and CDR2 sequences are SEHNR and FQNEAQ (reference sequence).

In nucleotides, the CDR3 is TGCAGCGTTGAAGGGGAGGACTACGGCACAGATACGCAGTATTTT. Protein: CSVEGEDYGTDTQYF. This rearrangement joins TRBV29-1 to TRBJ2-3; a weak D match, TRBD2 (6 bases). Deletions cut 1 base from V and 1 base from J, with 12 bases between. This CDR3 is 15 amino acids long. Germline V CDR1 and CDR2: SQVTM, ANQGSEA.

This clone was counted at least ten times. The chain employs TRBV5-4 and TRBJ1-1; D gene unclear. The CDR3 extends over 15 amino acids. The V gene's germline CDR1 is SGHNT and CDR2 YYREEE (reference sequence). V shed 0 bases and J shed 0 bases, with 9 bases lying between them. Written as DNA, the CDR3 is TGTGCCAGCAGCTTGGGGCAGGTGATGAACACTGAAGCTTTCTTT. Protein sequence: CASSLGQVMNTEAFF.

This rearrangement joins TRBV5-8 to TRBJ2-5, with D hard to call. V lost 4 bases and J 0 bases, leaving 10 bases between the germline ends. CDR1 SGHTS and CDR2 YDEGEE come from the germline V gene. The CDR3 length is 14 residues. CDR3 coding DNA: TGTGCCAGCAGCCCCATGGGCCACCAAGAGACCCAGTACTTC. Its protein is CASSPMGHQETQYF.

The V call is TRBV28, the J call TRBJ1-5; D possibly corresponds to TRBD1 (6 bases). CDR3 length: 15 amino acids. V dropped 4 bases and J dropped 6 bases, with 16 bases sitting between them. Germline assignment: CDR1 MDHEN and CDR2 SYDVKM. CDR3 in amino acids: CASSSPTGGGQPQHF. CDR3 DNA: TGTGCCAGCAGTTCTCCGACAGGCGGGGGTCAGCCCCAGCATTTT.

The CDR3 nucleotides are TGTGCCAGTAGTGAACAGGGAATGAGAGAGACCCAGTACTTC. Its translation is CASSEQGMRETQYF. The genes are TRBV19 and TRBJ2-5; a weak D match, TRBD1 (6 bases). Per the germline V gene, CDR1 is LNHDA and CDR2 is SQIVND (reference sequence). This CDR3 region has 14 residues. V was cut by 5 bases and J by 4 bases, with 14 bases left in between.

This clone was observed a handful of times. This chain joins TRBV6-5 and TRBJ1-1, with TRBD1 identical over 7 bases. Germline CDR1 and CDR2: MNHEY and SVGAGI. CDR3 size: 15 residues. The junction had 6 bases not matched to a gene; V was cut back by 0 bases and J by 5 bases. The CDR3 nucleotides are TGTGCCAGCAGTTACTCCCTGACAGGGAGAACTGAAGCTTTCTTT. This gives the protein CASSYSLTGRTEAFF.

The chain has TRBV19 and TRBJ1-1; tentative D call: TRBD1 (6 bases). V was trimmed by 6 bases and J by 1 base, leaving 9 bases between them. The germline V gene has CDR1 LNHDA and CDR2 SQIVND (reference sequence). The CDR3 is 13 residues long. CDR3 in DNA: TGTGCCAGTAGCTTGACAGGGAACACTGAAGCTTTCTTT. It is translated as CASSLTGNTEAFF.